The 9 T cell receptor beta chains below all came from one sample that was sequenced in a study of T cells in Graves' hyperthyroidism and ophthalmopathy. The investigators amplified TCR beta CDR3 regions from RNA transcripts. HTBI primers drove first-round RT-PCR of the TCR CDR3. TCRdb used MiXCR to reprocess the multiplex PCR reads, holding one entry per CDR3 protein. The sample has nearly 600,000 distinct CDR3 sequences, more than 13% seen once. The material sequenced was blood. The receptor set was obtained from a woman aged 18-30 years with Graves' ophthalmopathy.

The chain recombines TRBV7-2 with TRBJ2-2; 10 bases match TRBD2. Germline V gene data show CDR1 as SGHTA and CDR2 as FQGNSA. The CDR3 length is 14 residues. V gave up 6 bases and J gave up 6 bases; unmatched junction bases: 4. CDR3 bases: TGTGCCAGCAGGATAGCGGGAGGCGCCGGGGAGCTGTTTTTT. Translating gives CASRIAGGAGELFF.

The chain is built from TRBV3-1 and TRBJ1-2; no clear D gene. The CDR3 covers 14 residues. With 0 bases removed from V and 3 bases from J, the gap between germline ends came to 8 bases. Germline V gene data show CDR1 as LGHDT and CDR2 as YNNKEL (reference sequence). Here the CDR3 reads CASSQEGGYYGYTF. As DNA, the CDR3 is TGTGCCAGCAGCCAAGAAGGTGGGTACTATGGCTACACCTTC.

This chain connects TRBV10-3 to TRBJ2-7; TRBD2 matches at 14 bases. The ends lost 2 bases at V and 0 bases at J; junction bases unmatched: 9. Germline V gene sequence: CDR1 ENHRY, CDR2 SYGVKD. CDR3 length: 19 residues. CDR3 DNA sequence: TGTGCCATCAGTGAGCCGACTAGCGGGAGGGCCGGGGGCTCCTACGAGCAGTACTTC. It codes for CAISEPTSGRAGGSYEQYF.

This clonotype was found many times. The J gene is TRBJ2-5, the V gene TRBV20-1; possibly TRBD2 for D (6 bases). CDR1 and CDR2 from the germline V gene are DFQATT and SNEGSKA (reference sequence). Trimming took off 4 bases at V and 1 base at J, with 16 bases between the two ends. The CDR3 runs to 15 residues. CDR3 residues: CSAKSPGLVQETQYF. The CDR3 DNA follows: TGCAGTGCTAAATCACCGGGACTCGTCCAAGAGACCCAGTACTTC.

This clonotype was observed many times. The chain uses TRBV5-1 and TRBJ2-3, with a tentative D call TRBD1 (5 bases). The CDR3 sequence is 14 residues long. Germline CDR1 is SGHRS and CDR2 is YFSETQ. The ends were cut back, 0 bases at V and 6 bases at J, with 11 bases in the middle. As DNA, the CDR3 is TGCGCCAGCAGCTTGGATGGGGCTGGGGATACGCAGTATTTT. It specifies CASSLDGAGDTQYF.

This clonotype appeared many times. This chain connects TRBV18 to TRBJ1-1, with a possible D match to TRBD1 (6 bases). V lost 2 bases and J 1 base, leaving 8 bases between the germline ends. This CDR3 contains 14 residues. CDR1 is KGHSH and CDR2 is LQKENI in the germline V gene. CDR3 amino acids: CASSPMTGNTEAFF. The CDR3 DNA follows: TGTGCCAGCTCACCAATGACAGGGAACACTGAAGCTTTCTTT.

This clonotype was counted ten times or more. This chain uses TRBV5-1 with TRBJ2-7; 12 bases line up with TRBD2. V lost 4 bases, J lost 2 bases, and 4 bases stayed unmatched. Germline assignment: CDR1 SGHRS and CDR2 YFSETQ. The CDR3 has 15 amino acids. In nucleotides, the CDR3 is TGCGCCAGCAGCGCCGCTAGCGGGAGGGCCTACGAGCAGTACTTC. This sequence encodes CASSAASGRAYEQYF.

This clonotype has ten or more counts. The rearrangement links TRBV30 to TRBJ2-7; D gene uncertain. Germline CDR1 GTSNPN, CDR2 SVGIG (reference sequence). V lost 2 bases and J lost 5, with 7 bases in between. This CDR3 has 11 residues. The CDR3 reads CAWSRVNEQYF. The CDR3 DNA reads TGTGCCTGGAGTCGAGTAAACGAGCAGTACTTC.

The chain has TRBV7-9 and TRBJ1-2; D is perhaps TRBD1 (6 bases). Germline V CDR1 and CDR2: SEHNR, FQNEAQ (reference sequence). V was cut by 1 base and J by 6 bases, with 12 bases left in between. CDR3 length: 14 amino acids. CDR3 region: CASSLVTGLDGYTF. CDR3 nucleotides: TGTGCCAGCAGCTTAGTAACAGGGCTGGATGGCTACACCTTC.